These 3 T cell receptor beta chains came from one sample sequenced in a study of cytomegalovirus exposure and HLA in healthy donors (dated by TCRdb to about 2017). The method behind the library was the immunoSEQ multiplex PCR assay. What TCRdb holds here is the immuneACCESS table cut down to in-frame rearrangements. Part of the clones is not present; checked against another copy, under half of the missing clones reflect an unresolved V gene, and the others are unexplained. Here the sample has over 200,000 clones; over 80% occur a single time. Less than 7% of the sample comes from the top ten. Sequencing was performed on PBMCs. The receptors originated from a woman in her late teens or twenties in good health and CMV-seronegative.

The rearrangement uses TRBV28 and TRBJ1-4; D uncertain. V shed 8 bases and J shed 0 bases, with 10 bases lying between them. The CDR3 consists of 14 residues. Germline values: CDR1 MDHEN, CDR2 SYDVKM. CDR3 nucleotides: TGTGCCAGCGTACGGAGCCCAACTAATGAAAAACTGTTTTTT. Translated, it gives CASVRSPTNEKLFF.

The chain links TRBV5-1 to TRBJ1-1; no firm D call. There are 14 residues in the CDR3. V lost 3 bases and J lost 4, with 13 bases in between. The germline gives CDR1 SGHRS, CDR2 YFSETQ. CDR3 sequence: CASSSHVLGTEAFF. CDR3 in DNA: TGCGCCAGCAGCTCCCATGTGTTAGGCACTGAAGCTTTCTTT.

This clone occurred a few times. The CDR3 bases are TGTGCCATCAGTGAAAGGGGGCATTACGAGCAGTACTTC. This encodes CAISERGHYEQYF. This chain uses TRBV10-3 with TRBJ2-7, with 7 bases identical to TRBD1. This CDR3 contains 13 residues. V lost 3 bases and J lost 4; bases outside the gene matches: 3. Germline CDR1 is ENHRY and CDR2 is SYGVKD.